The sequence of this T cell receptor (beta chain) was determined in a study of cytomegalovirus exposure and HLA in healthy donors (dated by TCRdb to 2015 to 2018). Study-wide context: The 700 or so repertoires of the first cohort and the 110 or so validation repertoires were produced on the same platform, according to a later analysis. Along with the approximately 650-subject first cohort, a separate validation cohort of 120 different subjects was used. High-throughput TCR immunosequencing, statistical association of individual TCRs with disease status, and machine learning were combined to predict cytomegalovirus infection status. The study aimed to test whether signatures of past pathogen exposure could be identified by cataloging public T cell receptors. Paper-wide results and their limitations: A total of fewer than 200 TCR beta chains were listed by the study as associated with cytomegalovirus. The authors suggested that the approach could potentially be generalized to other disease states and immunological phenotypes. A later analysis lacked HLA typing for the validation cohort, so it scored co-occurrence in that cohort across all 110 or so repertoires. Subsequent analysis determined that TCRs grouped into clusters in the first cohort also showed a tendency toward co-occurrence across the 130 or so validation repertoires, and 94% of cluster scores exceeded 0. In vitro tests confirmed that a few of the cytomegalovirus-associated TCR beta chains recognize cytomegalovirus antigens. In both the original and validation cohorts, the classifier was reported to diagnose cytomegalovirus status with high specificity and sensitivity. Across donors, most TCR sequences were observed very rarely, whereas some public TCRs were present in many individuals.

For this clone: What antigen it recognizes has not been identified. Per-base qualities were not stored, and no clone one base away is much larger.

Libraries were prepared through the immunoSEQ multiplex PCR assay. The original pipeline was this. A statistical classification framework was built for diagnosing cytomegalovirus status from the catalog of TCR beta chain sequences. Sourced from immuneACCESS, this table was stored by TCRdb with only in-frame sequences that have V and J called. A share of the clones is absent; for the studies checked, an unresolved V gene accounts for under half, and the remainder has no known explanation. V, J and clone size are those of that table, while D and trimming were read from the DNA. For this sample the table gives roughly 200,000 clones, of which roughly 81% were detected only once. Of the sample, around 1.2% is held by the ten largest clones. The donors belonged to the validation cohort of approximately 130 subjects, which was separate from the approximately 680-subject first cohort. The germline V gene yields SGDLS for CDR1 and YYNGEE for CDR2. V is shortened by 4 bases, J by 4 bases, and the region joining them spans 14 bases. The CDR3 numbers 14 residues from cysteine through phenylalanine. Only the CDR3 portion is preserved as DNA: 42 bases, with reading frame beginning at the first base.

This sequence uses TRBV9 and TRBJ1-1; matching of 5 bases hints at TRBD1 as the D gene. Material for sequencing was PBMCs. The TCR sequence derives from a woman aged 25 to 45 in good health and CMV-seronegative. The CDR3 reads as follows: CASSPLRGTTEAFF. The bases read TGTGCCAGCAGCCCGCTCCGGGGGACCACTGAAGCTTTCTTT.